The clone carrying this T cell receptor beta chain has just one count. The data are from a study of T cell changes during pregnancy in multiple sclerosis. The V and J ends lost 2 bases and 7 bases respectively, with 11 bases between them. CDR3 length: 13 residues. Germline V gene lookup returns CDR1 MNHEY and CDR2 SVGAGI. Sequenced by immunoSEQ multiplex PCR; TCRdb stores in-frame clones only, minus some. The sample has about 110,000 clones; roughly 92% are singletons. V usage is TRBV6-5 and J usage is TRBJ1-2, with a weak D call TRBD1 (5 bases). The receptor was derived from a female donor with multiple sclerosis, enrolled in a pregnancy study. Sample: peripheral blood, taken after pregnancy. The CDR3 nucleotides read TGTGCCAGCAGTTACCCAGGGCTCGGTGGCTACACCTTC. Protein product: CASSYPGLGGYTF.